The 20 T cell receptor beta chains below come from one sample, sequenced in a study of T cell repertoires in cytomegalovirus infection (dated by TCRdb to the late 2010s). Sequencing instrument: Illumina HiSeq 1500. Using fastp at Q25 and MiXCR, TCRdb reprocessed the public reads and kept productive beta chains. CDR3 protein sequences are deduplicated, and each keeps its most common genes and DNA. Across this sample there are under 450,000 distinct CDR3 sequences, with about 32% seen only once. The top ten clones comprise roughly 12% of the sample. Their specific antigens are unknown. In light of the paper, this sample's treatment or condition label describes: in vitro stimulation with specific CMV peptide epitopes to enrich CMV-specific T cells. The starting material was cultured PBMCs, obtained from culture after CMV antigen stimulation. These receptors were taken from a human donor in good health (CMV status not recorded). Some clones in this sample may be carry-over from other donors' samples.

The chain uses TRBV19 and TRBJ2-5, with 8 bases that match TRBD2. The CDR3 extends over 17 amino acids. Per the germline V gene, CDR1 is LNHDA and CDR2 is SQIVND (reference sequence). J gave up 6 bases and V 0 bases, and 12 bases lay outside the gene matches. Here the CDR3 reads CASSIDSSGMLHQTQYF. The CDR3 DNA reads TGTGCCAGTAGTATAGATAGTAGCGGGATGCTACACCAGACCCAGTACTTC.

This chain joins TRBV28 and TRBJ1-1, with D unclear. The germline CDR1 and CDR2 sequences are MDHEN and SYDVKM. The CDR3 has 14 residues. Trimming stripped 8 bases from V and 0 bases from J, with 13 bases between. The CDR3 DNA sequence: TGTGCCAGCCCTCGCGAGGGAATGAACACTGAAGCTTTCTTT. This gives the protein CASPREGMNTEAFF.

The rearrangement links TRBV10-3 to TRBJ2-7; D is possibly TRBD1 (6 bases). The CDR3 contains 12 residues. Between the trimmed V and J ends, which lost 6 bases and 5 bases, there was a span of 11 bases. The V gene's germline CDR1 is ENHRY and CDR2 SYGVKD. CDR3 in amino acids: CAISAQGDEQYF. In nucleotides, the CDR3 is TGTGCCATCAGCGCACAGGGAGACGAGCAGTACTTC.

V is TRBV7-2 and J is TRBJ2-7, with no clear D. V lost 8 bases, J lost 2 bases, and 16 bases lay in between. This CDR3 region has 14 residues. CDR1 SGHTA and CDR2 FQGNSA come from the germline V gene. The CDR3 DNA is TGTGCCAGCGGATTTGCACAAGGCCCCTACGAGCAGTACTTC. Its protein product is CASGFAQGPYEQYF.

This clonotype was observed at least ten times. The CDR3 reads CASSLTGTSGRRGETQYF. DNA for the CDR3: TGTGCCAGCAGCTTGACCGGGACTAGCGGGAGGCGGGGGGAGACCCAGTACTTC. The chain joins TRBV7-2 to TRBJ2-5, with 15 bases that match TRBD2. With V trimmed by 3 bases and J by 5 bases, 10 bases remained unmatched. CDR3 length equals 18 residues. Germline CDR1 is SGHTA and CDR2 is FQGNSA. Full variable domain (rest looked up from reference TRBV7-2 and TRBJ2-5): GAGVSQSPSNKVTEKGKDVELRCDPISGHTALYWYRQSLGQGLEFLIYFQGNSAPDKSGLPSDRFSAERTGGSVSTLTIQRTQQEDSAVYLCASSLTGTSGRRGETQYFGPGTRLLVL.

J is TRBJ1-2 and V is TRBV5-1; possibly TRBD1 for D (5 bases). The germline CDR1 and CDR2 sequences are SGHRS and YFSETQ. With 0 bases removed from V and 8 bases from J, the gap between germline ends came to 17 bases. The CDR3 loop spans 15 amino acids. The CDR3 nucleotides are TGCGCCAGCAGCTTGGCCGAGCAGGGAGGGTCCGGCTACACCTTC. Protein product: CASSLAEQGGSGYTF.

The V and J genes are TRBV11-3 and TRBJ2-5, with 8 bases fitting TRBD1. This CDR3 is built from 15 residues. The germline CDR1 and CDR2 sequences are SGHNT and YENEEA. V gave up 5 bases and J gave up 4 bases; unmatched junction bases: 9. The CDR3 sequence: CASSATGTGIETQYF. CDR3 nucleotides: TGTGCCAGCAGCGCGACGGGGACAGGTATAGAGACCCAGTACTTC.

This clonotype was detected many times. This chain connects TRBV7-6 to TRBJ2-7; tentative D call: TRBD2 (6 bases). CDR1 and CDR2 from the germline V gene are SGHVS and FNYEAQ. V was pared by 5 bases and J by 5 bases, with 10 bases between. CDR3 length: 12 amino acids. Here the CDR3 DNA reads TGTGCCAGCAGCCTCACGGGGGACGAGCAGTACTTC. Its translation is CASSLTGDEQYF.

J is TRBJ2-7 and V is TRBV7-2; 7 bases map to TRBD2. CDR1 is SGHTA, CDR2 FQGNSA, per germline. Trimming cost V 2 bases and J 8 bases; bases outside gene matches: 12. The CDR3 loop spans 15 amino acids. This chain's CDR3 is CASSLRGGSDRQQYF. For the CDR3, the DNA is TGTGCCAGCAGCTTAAGGGGAGGGTCCGACAGACAGCAGTACTTC.

The table lists this clonotype with a few counts. This rearrangement joins TRBV11-2 to TRBJ2-7; D is tentatively TRBD1 or TRBD2 (5 bases each). The CDR3 covers 14 residues. Between the trimmed V and J ends, which lost 5 bases and 2 bases, there was a span of 13 bases. CDR1 is SGHAT and CDR2 is FQNNGV in the germline V gene. CDR3 in DNA: TGTGCCAGCAGCGAGGGTCGGGGACCCTACGAGCAGTACGTC. Protein sequence: CASSEGRGPYEQYV.

In its sample, this clonotype was seen many times. This chain joins TRBV7-2 and TRBJ2-3; D ambiguous. V was cut by 1 base and J by 4 bases, with 12 bases left in between. CDR3 length: 15 amino acids. From germline, CDR1 is SGHTA and CDR2 FQGNSA. The CDR3 DNA reads TGTGCCAGCAGCTTAGGGCAGAGCCCAGCAGATACGCAGTATTTT. Translation: CASSLGQSPADTQYF.

The sample holds a few counts of this clonotype. This chain connects TRBV7-2 to TRBJ1-3, with a possible D match to TRBD1 (6 bases). Trimming took off 5 bases at V and 0 bases at J, with 11 bases between the two ends. This CDR3 has 15 residues. The germline CDR1 and CDR2 sequences are SGHTA and FQGNSA. CDR3 loop: CASSQQGDSGNTIYF. In DNA form, the CDR3 reads TGTGCCAGCAGCCAACAGGGAGACTCTGGAAACACCATATATTTT.

V and J are TRBV7-2 and TRBJ2-3, with 7 bases fitting TRBD2. Germline CDR1 SGHTA, CDR2 FQGNSA. The length of the CDR3 is 12 residues. The V and J ends lost 9 bases and 5 bases, in that order; junction bases with no gene match: 5. CDR3 protein: CARGRAGDTQYF. The CDR3 coding sequence is TGTGCCAGGGGGAGGGCGGGAGATACGCAGTATTTT. The full variable domain, its missing parts supplied by reference TRBV7-2 and TRBJ2-3, is GAGVSQSPSNKVTEKGKDVELRCDPISGHTALYWYRQSLGQGLEFLIYFQGNSAPDKSGLPSDRFSAERTGGSVSTLTIQRTQQEDSAVYLCARGRAGDTQYFGPGTRLTVL.

This clonotype was recorded at least ten times. CDR3 sequence: CASSLGTGDTQYF. The CDR3 nucleotides read TGTGCCAGCAGCTTGGGGACAGGTGATACGCAGTATTTT. The chain is built from TRBV7-2 and TRBJ2-3, with 8 nucleotides matching TRBD1. Germline V gene data show CDR1 as SGHTA and CDR2 as FQGNSA. Trimming cost V 3 bases and J 6 bases; bases outside gene matches: 2. The CDR3 runs to 13 residues.

The table lists this clonotype with many counts. The chain joins TRBV7-2 to TRBJ2-7, with 13 bases identical to TRBD2. Germline trimming cut 3 bases from V and 0 bases from J; bases unmatched to any gene: 5. This CDR3 region has 17 residues. Germline CDR1 and CDR2: SGHTA and FQGNSA. CDR3 in DNA: TGTGCCAGCAGCTTGGGGACTAGCGGGACCCCCTCCTACGAGCAGTACGTC. Translated: CASSLGTSGTPSYEQYV.

This clonotype was detected many times. The J gene is TRBJ2-1, the V gene TRBV7-2, with a tentative D call TRBD1 (5 bases). V was clipped by 0 bases and J by 6 bases, with 9 bases between them. Germline assignment: CDR1 SGHTA and CDR2 FQGNSA. This CDR3 is 14 amino acids long. The CDR3, as DNA: TGTGCCAGCAGCTTAGCGCGTGGGGCCAATGAGCAGTTCTTC. The encoded protein is CASSLARGANEQFF.

In this sample, this clonotype turned up a few times. The genes are TRBV12-3 or TRBV12-4 and TRBJ2-2; perhaps D is TRBD1 or TRBD2 (5 bases each). V lost 3 bases, J lost 6 bases, and 11 bases lay in between. The CDR3 totals 14 residues. CDR3 DNA sequence: TGTGCCAGCAGTTTGGGGGTTTGGGCCGGGGAGCTGTTTTTT. It translates to CASSLGVWAGELFF.

This clonotype was counted only a few times. This sequence joins TRBV12-3 or TRBV12-4 and TRBJ1-5; a weak D match, TRBD1 (5 bases). Trimming removed 2 bases at V and 5 bases at J, with 10 bases between. The CDR3 covers 14 residues. The CDR3 DNA follows: TGTGCCAGCAGTTTAAGAGGGGCCGATCAGCCCCAGCATTTT. Translation: CASSLRGADQPQHF.

This sequence joins TRBV4-3 and TRBJ2-1; 10 bases fit TRBD2. Germline values: CDR1 LGHNA, CDR2 YSLEER. The CDR3 sequence is 16 residues long. V was clipped by 0 bases and J by 9 bases; unmatched bases: 8. The CDR3 nucleotides read TGCGCCAGCAGCCAAGATCTCTCTAGCGGGAGTATTGAGCAGTTCTTC. Protein sequence: CASSQDLSSGSIEQFF.

This clonotype was seen repeatedly, ten times or more. The chain uses TRBV7-8 and TRBJ2-5; 10 bases align to TRBD2. The V gene's germline CDR1 is SGHVS and CDR2 FQNEAQ. CDR3 size: 17 residues. Trimming took 2 bases from V and 5 from J; bases not matched to a gene: 11. CDR3 coding DNA: TGTGCCAGCAGCTTACGGTCCAAACTAGCGGGACAGGAGACCCAGTACTTC. Translation: CASSLRSKLAGQETQYF.